These T cell receptor beta chains were read from a single sample in a study of PD-1 blockade in classical Hodgkin lymphoma. Generated by immunoSEQ multiplex PCR, the TCRdb table keeps only in-frame clones and is missing some. In the table there are around 99,000 clones, roughly 76% of which are singletons. The sequenced sample was peripheral blood mononuclear cells (PBMCs), obtained before the second cycle of nivolumab. The receptors here all came from a human donor with classical Hodgkin lymphoma. Each CDR3 is given with its conserved first and last residue. Fields, in order: J gene, D gene, V gene, clone size, CDR3 DNA, CDR3 protein. D genes are given only for firm matches. Clone size is shown for a subset of rows, as once, few, many or a class of expanded clone.

j_call: TRBJ2-3
d_call: TRBD1
v_call: TRBV7-9
clone_size: .
cdr3_nt: TGTGCCAGCAGCCTTAAGGTGACAGGGGCGAAAGATACGCAGTATTTT
cdr3_aa: CASSLKVTGAKDTQYF

j_call: TRBJ2-1
d_call: TRBD2
v_call: TRBV7-9
clone_size: once
cdr3_nt: TGTGCCAGCAGCTTTAGCGGGAGGGAGCAGTTCTTC
cdr3_aa: CASSFSGREQFF

j_call: TRBJ2-6
d_call: .
v_call: TRBV6-1
clone_size: .
cdr3_nt: TGTGCCAGCAGTGAAATGGGCATCGGGGCCAACGTCCTGACTTTC
cdr3_aa: CASSEMGIGANVLTF

j_call: TRBJ1-5
d_call: .
v_call: TRBV7-2
clone_size: .
cdr3_nt: TGTGCCAGCAGCCACCGAGGTGGGCAGGGCCAGCCCCAGCATTTT
cdr3_aa: CASSHRGGQGQPQHF

j_call: TRBJ2-1
d_call: TRBD2
v_call: TRBV19
clone_size: .
cdr3_nt: TGTGCCAGTAGTACCCAACTAGCGGGAGGCAATGAGCAGTTCTTC
cdr3_aa: CASSTQLAGGNEQFF

j_call: TRBJ1-4
d_call: .
v_call: TRBV7-9
clone_size: few
cdr3_nt: TGTGCCAGCAGCAACAGCAACACCGCAACTAATGAAAAACTGTTTTTT
cdr3_aa: CASSNSNTATNEKLFF

j_call: TRBJ2-1
d_call: TRBD2
v_call: TRBV5-1
clone_size: .
cdr3_nt: TGCGCCAGCAGCTTGGCCCAGCGGGAGTTGCAGTTCTTC
cdr3_aa: CASSLAQRELQFF

j_call: TRBJ2-7
d_call: .
v_call: TRBV4-2
clone_size: few
cdr3_nt: TGTGCCAGCAGCCAAGACTCCGGACAGTCCTACGAGCAGTACTTC
cdr3_aa: CASSQDSGQSYEQYF

j_call: TRBJ1-5
d_call: .
v_call: TRBV5-8
clone_size: few
cdr3_nt: TGTGCCAGCAGCCAAGGGGTACACAGCAATCAGCCCCAGCATTTT
cdr3_aa: CASSQGVHSNQPQHF

j_call: TRBJ2-7
d_call: .
v_call: TRBV2
clone_size: .
cdr3_nt: TGTGCCAGCAGTGAAGGGGCGTTCCCCCCTCTCTACGAGCAGTACTTC
cdr3_aa: CASSEGAFPPLYEQYF

j_call: TRBJ1-1
d_call: .
v_call: TRBV7-6
clone_size: .
cdr3_nt: TGTGCCAGCAGCTTAGTGGGTACCACTGAAGCTTTCTTT
cdr3_aa: CASSLVGTTEAFF

j_call: TRBJ2-5
d_call: .
v_call: TRBV4-2
clone_size: .
cdr3_nt: TGTGCCAGCAGCCAAGAACCTACGGGCTCGGGGCAAGAGACCCAGTACTTC
cdr3_aa: CASSQEPTGSGQETQYF

j_call: TRBJ2-5
d_call: TRBD2
v_call: TRBV7-9
clone_size: .
cdr3_nt: TGTGCCAGCACCCGGGGGTTAGCGGGAGAAGAGACCCAGTACTTC
cdr3_aa: CASTRGLAGEETQYF

j_call: TRBJ2-1
d_call: TRBD2
v_call: TRBV13
clone_size: .
cdr3_nt: TGTGCCAGCAGCTTAATGACTAGCGGAGACAATGAGCAGTTCTTC
cdr3_aa: CASSLMTSGDNEQFF

j_call: TRBJ2-5
d_call: .
v_call: TRBV6-6
clone_size: .
cdr3_nt: TGTGCCAGCAGTTACGGGCGTTGGGAGACCCAGTACTTC
cdr3_aa: CASSYGRWETQYF

j_call: TRBJ1-2
d_call: TRBD1
v_call: TRBV4-2
clone_size: .
cdr3_nt: TGTGCCAGCAGCCATACATCCGGGACAGGCAACTATGGCTACACCTTC
cdr3_aa: CASSHTSGTGNYGYTF

j_call: TRBJ2-1
d_call: .
v_call: TRBV11-2
clone_size: .
cdr3_nt: TGTGCCAGCAGCTTAGCCAGGTTGAATGAGCAGTTCTTC
cdr3_aa: CASSLARLNEQFF

j_call: TRBJ2-1
d_call: TRBD1
v_call: TRBV2
clone_size: .
cdr3_nt: TGTGCCAGCAGTCCTACAGGGGGCAGATACAATGAGCAGTTCTTC
cdr3_aa: CASSPTGGRYNEQFF

j_call: TRBJ2-5
d_call: .
v_call: TRBV19
clone_size: .
cdr3_nt: TGTGCCAGTAGGGGACCGATAAAGGAGACCCAGTACTTC
cdr3_aa: CASRGPIKETQYF

j_call: TRBJ2-1
d_call: TRBD1
v_call: TRBV2
clone_size: .
cdr3_nt: TGTGCCAGCAATATCGGGACAGGGTGGAATGAGCAGTTCTTC
cdr3_aa: CASNIGTGWNEQFF

j_call: TRBJ2-7
d_call: .
v_call: TRBV5-6
clone_size: .
cdr3_nt: TGTGCCAGCAACCCTCAGGGATGGTGGGACGAGCAGTACTTC
cdr3_aa: CASNPQGWWDEQYF

j_call: TRBJ2-5
d_call: .
v_call: TRBV15
clone_size: .
cdr3_nt: TGTGCCACCAGCAGAGATCCCGGGAGACGAGAGACCCAGTACTTC
cdr3_aa: CATSRDPGRRETQYF

j_call: TRBJ2-2
d_call: TRBD2
v_call: TRBV6-1
clone_size: .
cdr3_nt: TGTGCCAGCAGTGATTTTAGCGGGAGGGGTACCGGGGAGCTGTTTTTT
cdr3_aa: CASSDFSGRGTGELFF

j_call: TRBJ2-1
d_call: .
v_call: TRBV11-3
clone_size: .
cdr3_nt: TGTGCCAGCAGCTCCGGATCATACAATGAGCAGTTCTTC
cdr3_aa: CASSSGSYNEQFF

j_call: TRBJ2-7
d_call: TRBD1
v_call: TRBV10-3
clone_size: few
cdr3_nt: TGTGCCATCAGCACGACTCAGGGGGCGAGGGAGCAGTACTTC
cdr3_aa: CAISTTQGAREQYF

j_call: TRBJ1-5
d_call: .
v_call: TRBV4-2
clone_size: .
cdr3_nt: TGTGCCAGCAGCCAAGAGGCCAGGGGCGGTCAGCCCCAGCATTTT
cdr3_aa: CASSQEARGGQPQHF

j_call: TRBJ2-2
d_call: TRBD2
v_call: TRBV28
clone_size: .
cdr3_nt: TGTGCCAGCACCCGGGAGGCCACCGGGGAGCTGTTTTTT
cdr3_aa: CASTREATGELFF

j_call: TRBJ2-7
d_call: TRBD2
v_call: TRBV2
clone_size: .
cdr3_nt: TGTGCCAGCATTTATACGGCGGGAGAGTCCGAGCAGTACTTC
cdr3_aa: CASIYTAGESEQYF

j_call: TRBJ1-1
d_call: .
v_call: TRBV11-2
clone_size: .
cdr3_nt: TGTGCCAGCAGCCCCCAGAAGGGAGACACTGAAGCTTTCTTT
cdr3_aa: CASSPQKGDTEAFF

j_call: TRBJ2-1
d_call: .
v_call: TRBV11-3
clone_size: .
cdr3_nt: TGTGCCAGCAGCCTCGGTCTAGCTAACAATGAGCAGTTCTTC
cdr3_aa: CASSLGLANNEQFF

j_call: TRBJ2-3
d_call: TRBD2
v_call: TRBV7-8
clone_size: .
cdr3_nt: TGTGCCAGCAGCTACGGGGGGGCAGATACGCAGTATTTT
cdr3_aa: CASSYGGADTQYF

j_call: TRBJ2-7
d_call: TRBD1
v_call: TRBV7-2
clone_size: once
cdr3_nt: TGTGCCAGCAGCTGGGGGACAGGGCGGGAGCAGTACTTC
cdr3_aa: CASSWGTGREQYF

j_call: TRBJ1-2
d_call: TRBD1
v_call: TRBV5-1
clone_size: .
cdr3_nt: TGCGCCAGCAGCCCGGGACAGGGATGGGGCTACACCTTC
cdr3_aa: CASSPGQGWGYTF

j_call: TRBJ1-2
d_call: .
v_call: TRBV7-2
clone_size: .
cdr3_nt: TGTGCCAGCAGCCGAGGCCCGAGCTATGGCTACACCTTC
cdr3_aa: CASSRGPSYGYTF

j_call: TRBJ1-1
d_call: .
v_call: TRBV7-9
clone_size: many
cdr3_nt: TGTGCCAGCAGCTTAGCCAGCAACGAAGCTTTCTTT
cdr3_aa: CASSLASNEAFF

j_call: TRBJ2-1
d_call: TRBD2
v_call: TRBV6-5
clone_size: .
cdr3_nt: TGTGCCAGCAGTTCCACGGGACTAGCGGGGGGTGAGCAGTTCTTC
cdr3_aa: CASSSTGLAGGEQFF

j_call: TRBJ2-1
d_call: TRBD2
v_call: TRBV10-3
clone_size: .
cdr3_nt: TGTGCCATCAGTGAACCGGGAGGGCCAAACAATGAGCAGTTCTTC
cdr3_aa: CAISEPGGPNNEQFF

j_call: TRBJ2-7
d_call: .
v_call: TRBV11-2
clone_size: .
cdr3_nt: TGTGCCAGCAGCTTAGAACCGGGCTACGAGCAGTACTTC
cdr3_aa: CASSLEPGYEQYF

j_call: TRBJ1-2
d_call: .
v_call: TRBV18
clone_size: .
cdr3_nt: TGTGCCAGCTCACCTTCCGCGGAGAGTCATGGCTACACCTTC
cdr3_aa: CASSPSAESHGYTF

j_call: TRBJ2-5
d_call: .
v_call: TRBV29-1
clone_size: .
cdr3_nt: TGCAGCGTCGACGGAGTATCGGAGACCCAGTACTTC
cdr3_aa: CSVDGVSETQYF

j_call: TRBJ2-2
d_call: .
v_call: TRBV19
clone_size: once
cdr3_nt: TGTGCCAGTAGTATTGTGACCGGGGAGCTGTTTTTT
cdr3_aa: CASSIVTGELFF

j_call: TRBJ1-5
d_call: .
v_call: TRBV5-1
clone_size: .
cdr3_nt: TGCGCCAGCAGCGGCTCCCCCAACCAGCCCCAGCATTTT
cdr3_aa: CASSGSPNQPQHF

j_call: TRBJ1-2
d_call: TRBD1
v_call: TRBV6-7
clone_size: .
cdr3_nt: TGTGCCAGCAGTTGCAACAGGGGCCTCTGGGAGGGCTACACCTTC
cdr3_aa: CASSCNRGLWEGYTF

j_call: TRBJ1-2
d_call: .
v_call: TRBV10-3
clone_size: .
cdr3_nt: TGTGCCTCTGGACAGCCACCTAACTATGGCTACACCTTC
cdr3_aa: CASGQPPNYGYTF

j_call: TRBJ2-4
d_call: .
v_call: TRBV9
clone_size: .
cdr3_nt: TGTGCCAGCAGCGTAGGTCAGGGTCGGAACATTCAGTACTTC
cdr3_aa: CASSVGQGRNIQYF

j_call: TRBJ1-1
d_call: TRBD1
v_call: TRBV6-1
clone_size: .
cdr3_nt: TGTGCCAGCAGTCCGGGACAGGGGATATCTGAAGCTTTCTTT
cdr3_aa: CASSPGQGISEAFF

j_call: TRBJ2-1
d_call: TRBD2
v_call: TRBV9
clone_size: .
cdr3_nt: TGTGCCAGCAGCTCGCGGGAGGGTATCTACAATGAGCAGTTCTTC
cdr3_aa: CASSSREGIYNEQFF

j_call: TRBJ2-5
d_call: TRBD2
v_call: TRBV7-9
clone_size: .
cdr3_nt: TGTGCCAGCAGACGAGCCGGGACTAGCGGGTCCCAAGAGACCCAGTACTTC
cdr3_aa: CASRRAGTSGSQETQYF

j_call: TRBJ1-2
d_call: TRBD1
v_call: TRBV25-1
clone_size: .
cdr3_nt: TGTGCCAGCAGTGAGACAGGGTCGAACTATGGCTACACCTTC
cdr3_aa: CASSETGSNYGYTF

j_call: TRBJ2-1
d_call: .
v_call: TRBV4-2
clone_size: .
cdr3_nt: TGTGCCAGCAGCTCAGGAACAGCCAATGAGCAGTTCTTC
cdr3_aa: CASSSGTANEQFF

j_call: TRBJ1-1
d_call: TRBD1
v_call: TRBV5-4
clone_size: few
cdr3_nt: TGTGCCAGCAGCTTTCGGGACAGACTAGAAGCTTTCTTT
cdr3_aa: CASSFRDRLEAFF

j_call: TRBJ2-7
d_call: TRBD1
v_call: TRBV19
clone_size: .
cdr3_nt: TGTGCCAGTAGCAGCCCGGGACAGGGTCCCTACGAGCAGTACTTC
cdr3_aa: CASSSPGQGPYEQYF

j_call: TRBJ1-2
d_call: .
v_call: TRBV5-1
clone_size: .
cdr3_nt: TGCGCCAGCAGCTTCGTCACCCACACAGGAGACTATGGCTACACCTTC
cdr3_aa: CASSFVTHTGDYGYTF

j_call: TRBJ2-5
d_call: .
v_call: TRBV5-1
clone_size: .
cdr3_nt: TGCGCCAGCAGCTTGCAACGCGGACCCCAAGAGACCCAGTACTTC
cdr3_aa: CASSLQRGPQETQYF

j_call: TRBJ2-1
d_call: TRBD1
v_call: TRBV11-3
clone_size: .
cdr3_nt: TGTGCCAGCAGCACCCGGACAGGCTCTTACAATGAGCAGTTCTTC
cdr3_aa: CASSTRTGSYNEQFF